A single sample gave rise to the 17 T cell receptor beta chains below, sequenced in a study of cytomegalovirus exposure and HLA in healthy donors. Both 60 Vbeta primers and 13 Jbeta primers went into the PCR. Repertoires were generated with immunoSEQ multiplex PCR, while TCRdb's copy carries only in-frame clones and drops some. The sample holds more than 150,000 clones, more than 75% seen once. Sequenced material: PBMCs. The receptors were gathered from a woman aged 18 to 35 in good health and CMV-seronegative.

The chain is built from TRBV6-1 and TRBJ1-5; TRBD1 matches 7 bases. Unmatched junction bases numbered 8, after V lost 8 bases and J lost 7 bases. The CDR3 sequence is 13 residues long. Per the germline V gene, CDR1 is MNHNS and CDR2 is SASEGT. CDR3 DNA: TGTGCCAGCTGTGGGGCAGGGGGACAGCCCCAGCATTTT. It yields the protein CASCGAGGQPQHF.

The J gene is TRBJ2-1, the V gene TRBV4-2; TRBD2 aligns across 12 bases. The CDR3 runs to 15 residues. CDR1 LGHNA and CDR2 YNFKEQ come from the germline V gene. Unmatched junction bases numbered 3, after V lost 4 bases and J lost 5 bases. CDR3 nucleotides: TGTGCCAGCAGCCCGCGACTAGCGGGAGACAATGAGCAGTTCTTC. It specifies CASSPRLAGDNEQFF.

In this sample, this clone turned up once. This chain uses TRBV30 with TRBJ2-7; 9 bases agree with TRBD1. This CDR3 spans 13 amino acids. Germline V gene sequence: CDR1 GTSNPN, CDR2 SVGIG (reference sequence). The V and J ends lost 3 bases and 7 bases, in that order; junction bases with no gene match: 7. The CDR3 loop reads CAWRGTGKREQYF. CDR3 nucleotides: TGTGCCTGGAGGGGGACAGGGAAAAGAGAGCAGTACTTC.

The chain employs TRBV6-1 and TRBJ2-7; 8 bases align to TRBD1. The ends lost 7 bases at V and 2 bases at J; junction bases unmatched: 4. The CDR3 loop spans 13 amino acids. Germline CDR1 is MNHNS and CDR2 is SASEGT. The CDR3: CASIPGQAYEQYF. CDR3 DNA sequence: TGTGCCAGCATTCCGGGACAGGCCTACGAGCAGTACTTC.

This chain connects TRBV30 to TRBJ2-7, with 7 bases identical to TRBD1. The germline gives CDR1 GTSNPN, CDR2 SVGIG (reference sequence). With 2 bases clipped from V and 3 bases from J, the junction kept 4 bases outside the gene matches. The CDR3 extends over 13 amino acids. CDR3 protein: CAWSKGGNYEQYF. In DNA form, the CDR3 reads TGTGCCTGGAGTAAAGGGGGCAACTACGAGCAGTACTTC.

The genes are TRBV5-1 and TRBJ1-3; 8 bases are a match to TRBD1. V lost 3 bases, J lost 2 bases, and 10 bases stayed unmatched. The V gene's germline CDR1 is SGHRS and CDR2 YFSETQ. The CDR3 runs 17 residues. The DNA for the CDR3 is TGCGCCAGCAGCTCCAGCCCGACAGGGGTCGCTGGAAACACCATATATTTT. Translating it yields CASSSSPTGVAGNTIYF.

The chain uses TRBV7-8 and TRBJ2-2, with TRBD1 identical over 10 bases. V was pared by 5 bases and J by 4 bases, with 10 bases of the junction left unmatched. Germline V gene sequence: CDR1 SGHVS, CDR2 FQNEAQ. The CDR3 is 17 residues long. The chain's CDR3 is CASSPRQGALPTGELFF. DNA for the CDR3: TGTGCCAGCAGCCCCAGACAGGGGGCGCTTCCCACCGGGGAGCTGTTTTTT. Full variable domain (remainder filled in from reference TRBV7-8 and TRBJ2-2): GAGVSQSPRYKVAKRGQDVALRCDPISGHVSLFWYQQALGQGPEFLTYFQNEAQLDKSGLPSDRFFAERPEGSVSTLKIQRTQQEDSAVYLCASSPRQGALPTGELFFGEGSRLTVL.

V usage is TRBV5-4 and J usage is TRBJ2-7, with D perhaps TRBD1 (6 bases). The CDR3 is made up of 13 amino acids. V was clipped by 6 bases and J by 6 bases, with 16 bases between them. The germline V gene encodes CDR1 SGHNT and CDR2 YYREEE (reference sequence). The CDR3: CASTLGQFSEQYF. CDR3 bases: TGTGCCAGCACCCTAGGACAGTTTAGCGAGCAGTACTTC.

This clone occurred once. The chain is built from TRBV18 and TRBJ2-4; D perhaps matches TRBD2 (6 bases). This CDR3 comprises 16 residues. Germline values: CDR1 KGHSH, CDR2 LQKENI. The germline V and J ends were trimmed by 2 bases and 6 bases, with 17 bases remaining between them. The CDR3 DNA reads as TGTGCCAGCTCACCAAACGGACCCAACGGGGGAAACATTCAGTACTTC. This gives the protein CASSPNGPNGGNIQYF.

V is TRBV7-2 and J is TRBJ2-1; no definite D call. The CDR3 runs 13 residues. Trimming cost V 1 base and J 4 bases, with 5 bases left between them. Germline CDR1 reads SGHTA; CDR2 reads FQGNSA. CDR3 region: CASSLGSYNEQFF. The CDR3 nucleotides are TGTGCCAGCAGCTTAGGCAGTTACAATGAGCAGTTCTTC.

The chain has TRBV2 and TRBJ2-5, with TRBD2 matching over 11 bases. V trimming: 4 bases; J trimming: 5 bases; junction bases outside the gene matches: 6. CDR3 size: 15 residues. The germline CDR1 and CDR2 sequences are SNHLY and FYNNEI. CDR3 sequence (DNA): TGTGCCAGCAGTGCGACTAGCGGGGCTCTGGAGACCCAGTACTTC. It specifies CASSATSGALETQYF.

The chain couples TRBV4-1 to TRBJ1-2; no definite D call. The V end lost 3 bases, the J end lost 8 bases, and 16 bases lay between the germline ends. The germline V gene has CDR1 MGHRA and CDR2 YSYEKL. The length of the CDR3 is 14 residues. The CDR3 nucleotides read TGCGCCAGCAGCCACGGCAAGGTAGGAGACGGCTACACCTTC. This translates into CASSHGKVGDGYTF.

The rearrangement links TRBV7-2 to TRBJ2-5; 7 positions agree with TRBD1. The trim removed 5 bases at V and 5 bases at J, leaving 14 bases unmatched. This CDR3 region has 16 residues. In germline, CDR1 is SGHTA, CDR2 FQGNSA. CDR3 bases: TGTGCCAGCAGCCCACCGACAGGGTTCCCCTGGGAGACCCAGTACTTC. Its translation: CASSPPTGFPWETQYF. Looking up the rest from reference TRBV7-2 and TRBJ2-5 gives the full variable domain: GAGVSQSPSNKVTEKGKDVELRCDPISGHTALYWYRQSLGQGLEFLIYFQGNSAPDKSGLPSDRFSAERTGGSVSTLTIQRTQQEDSAVYLCASSPPTGFPWETQYFGPGTRLLVL.

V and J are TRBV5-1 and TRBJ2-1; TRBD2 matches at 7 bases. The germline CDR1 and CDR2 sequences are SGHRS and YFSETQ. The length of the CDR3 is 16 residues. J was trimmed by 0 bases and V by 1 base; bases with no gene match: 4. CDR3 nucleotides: TGCGCCAGCAGCTTGAACGGGGGGAGCTCCTACAATGAGCAGTTCTTC. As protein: CASSLNGGSSYNEQFF. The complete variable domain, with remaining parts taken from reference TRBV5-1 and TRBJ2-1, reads KAGVTQTPRYLIKTRGQQVTLSCSPISGHRSVSWYQQTPGQGLQFLFEYFSETQRNKGNFPGRFSGRQFSNSRSEMNVSTLELGDSALYLCASSLNGGSSYNEQFFGPGTRLTVL.

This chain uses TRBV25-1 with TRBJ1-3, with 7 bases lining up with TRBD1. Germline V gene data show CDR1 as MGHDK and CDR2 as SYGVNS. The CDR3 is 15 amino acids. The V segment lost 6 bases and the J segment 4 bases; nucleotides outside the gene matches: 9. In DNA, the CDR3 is TGTGCCAGCAGACCCCCGGGGACAGCCGGAAACACCATATATTTT. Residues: CASRPPGTAGNTIYF.

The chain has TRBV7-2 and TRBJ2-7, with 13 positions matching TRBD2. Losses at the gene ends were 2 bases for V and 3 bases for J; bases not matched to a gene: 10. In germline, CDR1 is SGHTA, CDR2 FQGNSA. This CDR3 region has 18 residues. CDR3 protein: CASSLSGLAGELDYEQYF. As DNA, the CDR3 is TGTGCCAGCAGCTTAAGTGGACTAGCGGGAGAATTGGACTACGAGCAGTACTTC.

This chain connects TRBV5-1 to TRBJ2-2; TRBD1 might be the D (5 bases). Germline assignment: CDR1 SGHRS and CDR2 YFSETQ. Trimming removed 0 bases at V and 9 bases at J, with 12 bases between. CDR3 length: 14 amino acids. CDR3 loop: CASSLEGAHRELFF. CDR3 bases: TGCGCCAGCAGCTTGGAAGGGGCTCACAGGGAGCTGTTTTTT.